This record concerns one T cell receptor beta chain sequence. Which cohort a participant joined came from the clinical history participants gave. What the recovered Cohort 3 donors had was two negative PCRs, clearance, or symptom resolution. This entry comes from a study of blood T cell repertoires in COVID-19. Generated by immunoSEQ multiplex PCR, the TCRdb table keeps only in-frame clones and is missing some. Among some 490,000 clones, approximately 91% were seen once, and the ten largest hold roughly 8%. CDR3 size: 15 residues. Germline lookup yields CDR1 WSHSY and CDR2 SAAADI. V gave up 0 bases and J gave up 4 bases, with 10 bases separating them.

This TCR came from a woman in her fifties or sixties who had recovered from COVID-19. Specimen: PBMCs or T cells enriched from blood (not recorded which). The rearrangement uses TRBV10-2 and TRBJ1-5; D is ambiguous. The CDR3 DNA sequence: TGCGCCAGCAGTGAGTCGTCCCGGGAGAATCAGCCCCAGCATTTT. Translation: CASSESSRENQPQHF.